This T cell receptor beta chain is drawn from a study of blood T cell repertoires in COVID-19. About the research overall: Sample material is recorded as cDNA or gDNA derived from T cells, B-cell-depleted T cells, or PBMCs.

Methods used by the authors: From reference gene primer amplification, estimates of nucleated cell counts were derived. The protocol was immunoSEQ multiplex PCR, while the TCRdb copy is restricted to in-frame clones and leaves out a portion. The V and J calls and clone size come from that table; D and trimming were worked out from the DNA. The table records just over 650,000 clones, 80% to 90% of them present only once. The clonotype comes from a woman aged 18-29 years with acute or convalescent COVID-19. The sequenced sample was peripheral blood.

The chain's CDR3 is CASSQGQGRSVYEQYF. CDR3 sequence (DNA): TGTGCCAGCAGCCAGGGACAGGGAAGGTCTGTCTACGAGCAGTACTTC. J is TRBJ2-7 and V is TRBV7-9; 9 bases fit TRBD1. The J segment lost 3 bases and the V segment lost 5 bases, leaving 11 bases of the junction unmatched. There are 16 residues in the CDR3. The germline CDR1 and CDR2 sequences are SEHNR and FQNEAQ (reference sequence). Together with reference TRBV7-9 and TRBJ2-7, the CDR3 gives the full variable domain: DTGVSQNPRHKITKRGQNVTFRCDPISEHNRLYWYRQTLGQGPEFLTYFQNEAQLEKSRLLSDRFSAERPKGSFSTLEIQRTEQGDSAMYLCASSQGQGRSVYEQYFGPGTRLTVT.